Listed here is a single T cell receptor beta chain. This sample is drawn from a study of blood T cell repertoires in COVID-19. Overall study: Nucleic acid was either cDNA or gDNA, and it came from T cells, B-cell-depleted T cells, or PBMCs.

The study recruited people aged 18 to 89 years across around 23 US areas. Researchers sorted participants into cohorts using their self-reported clinical history. Per the original methods: Reference gene primer amplification gave estimated nucleated cell counts. The method was immunoSEQ multiplex PCR; TCRdb's version includes in-frame clones alone and lacks a portion of them. V, J and clone size are taken as reported in that table, and D and trimming were inferred from the DNA itself. The sample contains 290,000 or so clones, about four fifths of which appear only once. Trimming took 1 base from V and 9 from J, leaving 11 bases between them. Germline V lookup: CDR1 SGHRS, CDR2 YFSETQ. This CDR3 spans 13 amino acids.

This clonotype was obtained from a middle-aged man who had been exposed to COVID-19. V is TRBV5-1 and J is TRBJ2-1; no reliable D call. What was sequenced was PBMCs or T cells enriched from blood (not recorded which). The CDR3 DNA reads as TGCGCCAGCAGCTTGATACAGATAGGTGAGCAGTTCTTC. It translates to CASSLIQIGEQFF.